This T cell receptor beta chain was captured by sequencing in a study of shared clonotypes between healthy human individuals. General study results and limits: Larger estimated richness was generally seen in naive subsets than in memory subsets. Inspection by rarefaction showed sorted-subset sequencing to be incomplete despite large depth.

On this clone: Its antigen is not identified.

Assay runs were performed at deep level. Replicate sorted-subset PCRs were loaded with around 0.2 ug DNA, about 31,000 T cell genomes. Clones were sequenced by immunoSEQ multiplex PCR, and TCRdb holds only the in-frame ones, with some missing. Of roughly 2.5 million clones listed, around 90% are singletons. Specimen: naive CD4+ T cells sorted from blood. Subset denoted: CD45RA+ positively selected. The TCR comes from a man between 18 and 35 years old in good health.

The CDR3: CASSYEVISREQYF. CDR3 sequence (DNA): TGTGCCAGCAGTTACGAGGTCATTTCCCGCGAGCAGTACTTC. The chain is built from TRBV6-6 and TRBJ2-7; D is undetermined. The CDR3 spans 14 residues. Germline lookup yields CDR1 MNHNY and CDR2 SVGAGI (reference sequence). V was clipped by 2 bases and J by 6 bases, with 14 bases between them.